These T cell receptor beta chains were read from a single sample in a study of Tregs in tolerant kidney transplant recipients. Clones were sequenced by immunoSEQ multiplex PCR, and TCRdb holds only the in-frame ones, with some missing. The repertoire consists of 85,000 to 100,000 clones, with roughly 93% occurring once and the leading ten covering 0.35% to 0.55%. Here the sequenced sample was CD4+ T cells from blood, taken before the transplant. All receptors come from a human donor who received a combined kidney and bone marrow transplant. The conserved cysteine and the conserved F or W are not part of the CDR3 here.

TRBV11-2 | ASSFVPGLADLRDNEQY
TRBV7-3 | ASSPSWREAYNEQF
TRBV15 | ATSWSSVTDTQY
TRBV6-5 | ASSFGLGGEQY
TRBV19 | ASSRSGFDNEQF
TRBV7-3 | ASSLGANTGELF
TRBV9 | ASSFDRGGNTIY
TRBV21-1 | ASRGQVYPGGNQPQH
TRBV25-1 | ASSLSTVPPYEQY
TRBV7-3 | ASSLGQGAGDTQY
TRBV5-6 | ASRPTGTPGREQY
TRBV12-5 | ASGSGTGNYEQY
TRBV7-9 | ASSPGQGLRDNEQF
TRBV7-3 | ASSLDLFPGLAGNRSYNEQF
TRBV7-2 | ASTRSGGELF
TRBV19 | ASSQGSNTGELF
TRBV19 | ASSMATSAEYTDTQY
TRBV29-1 | SVVVQGARGQPQH